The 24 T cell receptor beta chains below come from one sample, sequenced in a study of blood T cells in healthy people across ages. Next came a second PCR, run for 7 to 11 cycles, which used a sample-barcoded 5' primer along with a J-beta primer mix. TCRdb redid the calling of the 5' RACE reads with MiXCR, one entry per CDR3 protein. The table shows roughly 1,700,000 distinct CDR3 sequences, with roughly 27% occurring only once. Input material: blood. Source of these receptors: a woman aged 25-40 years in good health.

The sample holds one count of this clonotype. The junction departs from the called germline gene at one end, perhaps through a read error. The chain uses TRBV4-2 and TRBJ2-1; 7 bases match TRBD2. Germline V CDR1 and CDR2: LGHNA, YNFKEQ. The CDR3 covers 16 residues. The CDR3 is CARSQAEASGNNEQFF. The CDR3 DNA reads TGTGCCCGCAGCCAAGCGGAGGCTAGCGGAAACAATGAGCAGTTCTTC.

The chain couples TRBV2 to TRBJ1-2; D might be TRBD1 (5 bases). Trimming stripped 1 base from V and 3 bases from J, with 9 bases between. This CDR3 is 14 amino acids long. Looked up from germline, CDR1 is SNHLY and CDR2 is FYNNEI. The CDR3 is CASSEVETDYGYTF. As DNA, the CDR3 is TGTGCCAGCAGTGAAGTGGAGACAGACTATGGCTACACCTTC.

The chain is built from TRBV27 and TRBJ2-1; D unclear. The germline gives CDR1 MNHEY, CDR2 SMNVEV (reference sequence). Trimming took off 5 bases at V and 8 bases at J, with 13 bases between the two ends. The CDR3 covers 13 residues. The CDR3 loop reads CASSPEGPHEQFF. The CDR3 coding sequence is TGTGCCAGCAGTCCCGAAGGTCCTCATGAGCAGTTCTTC.

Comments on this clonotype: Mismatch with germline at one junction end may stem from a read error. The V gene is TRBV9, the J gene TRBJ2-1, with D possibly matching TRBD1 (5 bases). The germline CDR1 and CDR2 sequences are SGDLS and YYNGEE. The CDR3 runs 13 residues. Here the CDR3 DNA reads TGTGTCAGCAGCAGGACATCGAACAATGAGCAGTTCTTC. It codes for CVSSRTSNNEQFF.

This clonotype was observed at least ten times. CDR3 in DNA: TGTGCCAGCAGGGGACTAGCGGGAGAGACCCAGTACTTC. It translates to CASRGLAGETQYF. V and J are TRBV12-3 or TRBV12-4 and TRBJ2-5, with 12 bases fitting TRBD2. V was clipped by 6 bases and J by 4 bases; unmatched bases: 0. This CDR3 is built from 13 residues.

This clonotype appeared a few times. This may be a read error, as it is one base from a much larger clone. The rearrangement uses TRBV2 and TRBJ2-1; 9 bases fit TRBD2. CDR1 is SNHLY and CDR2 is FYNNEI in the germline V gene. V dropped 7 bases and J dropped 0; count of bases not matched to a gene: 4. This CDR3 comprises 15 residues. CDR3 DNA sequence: TGTGCCAGCACTTCGACTAGCGGCTCCTACAATGAGCAGTTCTTC. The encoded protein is CASTSTSGSYNEQFF. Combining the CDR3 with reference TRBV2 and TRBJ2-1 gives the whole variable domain EPEVTQTPSHQVTQMGQEVILRCVPISNHLYFYWYRQILGQKVEFLVSFYNNEISEKSEIFDDQFSVERPDGSNFTLKIRSTKLEDSAMYFCASTSTSGSYNEQFFGPGTRLTVL.

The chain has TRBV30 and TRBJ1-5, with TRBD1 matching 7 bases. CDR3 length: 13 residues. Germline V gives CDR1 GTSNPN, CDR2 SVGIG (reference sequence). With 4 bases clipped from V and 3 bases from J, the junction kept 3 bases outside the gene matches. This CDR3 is CAWTTGVNQPQHF. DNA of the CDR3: TGTGCCTGGACCACAGGGGTCAATCAGCCCCAGCATTTT.

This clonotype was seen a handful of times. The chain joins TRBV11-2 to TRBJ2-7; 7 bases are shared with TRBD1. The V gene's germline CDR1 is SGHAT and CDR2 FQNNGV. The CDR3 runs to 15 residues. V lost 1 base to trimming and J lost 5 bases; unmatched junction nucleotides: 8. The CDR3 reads CASSLGQGVDNEQYF. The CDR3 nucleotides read TGTGCCAGCAGCTTAGGACAGGGCGTCGACAACGAGCAGTACTTC.

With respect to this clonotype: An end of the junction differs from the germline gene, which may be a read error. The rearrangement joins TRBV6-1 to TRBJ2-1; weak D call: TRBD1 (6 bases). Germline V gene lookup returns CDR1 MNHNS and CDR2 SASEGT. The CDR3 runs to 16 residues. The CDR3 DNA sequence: TGTGCCTGCAGTGGGGTGCCGGACAGCCTTAACAATGAGCAGTTCTTC. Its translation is CACSGVPDSLNNEQFF.

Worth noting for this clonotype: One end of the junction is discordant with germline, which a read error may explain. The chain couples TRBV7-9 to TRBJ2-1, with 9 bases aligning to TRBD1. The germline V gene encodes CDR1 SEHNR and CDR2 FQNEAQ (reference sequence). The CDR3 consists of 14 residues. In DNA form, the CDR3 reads TGTGCCAGCAGCTCCCGGGACAGGGTAAATGAGCAGTGCTTC. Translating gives CASSSRDRVNEQCF. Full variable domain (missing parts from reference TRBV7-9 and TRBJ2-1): DTGVSQNPRHKITKRGQNVTFRCDPISEHNRLYWYRQTLGQGPEFLTYFQNEAQLEKSRLLSDRFSAERPKGSFSTLEIQRTEQGDSAMYLCASSSRDRVNEQCFGPGTRLTVL.

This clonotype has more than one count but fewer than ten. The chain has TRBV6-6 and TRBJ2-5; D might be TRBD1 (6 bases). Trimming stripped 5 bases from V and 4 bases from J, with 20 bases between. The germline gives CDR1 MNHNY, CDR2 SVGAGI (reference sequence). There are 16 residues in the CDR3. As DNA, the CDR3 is TGTGCCAGCAGTGCCTGGGACGGATCAGGGGCAGAGACCCAGTACTTC. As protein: CASSAWDGSGAETQYF.

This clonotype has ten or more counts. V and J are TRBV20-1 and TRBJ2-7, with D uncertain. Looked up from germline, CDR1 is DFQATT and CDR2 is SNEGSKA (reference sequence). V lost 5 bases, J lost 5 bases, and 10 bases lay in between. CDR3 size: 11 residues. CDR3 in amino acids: CSAPDGHEQYF. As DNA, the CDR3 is TGCAGTGCTCCGGACGGGCACGAGCAGTACTTC.

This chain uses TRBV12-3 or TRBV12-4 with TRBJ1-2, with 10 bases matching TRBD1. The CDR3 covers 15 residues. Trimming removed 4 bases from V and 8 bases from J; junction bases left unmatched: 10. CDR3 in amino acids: CASSSQGQGVGGYTF. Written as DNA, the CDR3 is TGTGCCAGCAGTTCCCAAGGACAGGGGGTGGGAGGCTACACCTTC.

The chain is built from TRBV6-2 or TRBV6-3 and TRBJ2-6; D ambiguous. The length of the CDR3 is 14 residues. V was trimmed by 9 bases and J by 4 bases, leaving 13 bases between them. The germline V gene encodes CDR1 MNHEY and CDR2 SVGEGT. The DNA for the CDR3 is TGTGCCAGTGGGAAAGGCTCCGGGGCCAACGTCCTGACTTTC. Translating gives CASGKGSGANVLTF.

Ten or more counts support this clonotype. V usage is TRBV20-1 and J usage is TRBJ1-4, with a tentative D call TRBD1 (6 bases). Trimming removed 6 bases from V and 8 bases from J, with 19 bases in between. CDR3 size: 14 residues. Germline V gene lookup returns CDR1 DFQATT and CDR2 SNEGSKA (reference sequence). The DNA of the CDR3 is TGCAGTGCCCCCTTGGGGGGGGCTCAAGAAAAACTGTTTTTT. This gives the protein CSAPLGGAQEKLFF.

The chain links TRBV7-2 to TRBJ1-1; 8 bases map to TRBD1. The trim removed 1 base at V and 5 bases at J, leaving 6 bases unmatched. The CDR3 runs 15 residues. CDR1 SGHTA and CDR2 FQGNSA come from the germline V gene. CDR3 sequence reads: CASSLGTGTRTEAFF. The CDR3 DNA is TGTGCCAGCAGCTTAGGGACAGGGACCCGAACTGAAGCTTTCTTT.

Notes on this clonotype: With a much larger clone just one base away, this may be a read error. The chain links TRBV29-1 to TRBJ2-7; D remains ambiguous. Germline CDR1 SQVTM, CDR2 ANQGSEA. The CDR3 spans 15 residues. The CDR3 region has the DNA TGCAGCGTTGAAGGCGAAGGCCTGCTCTCCTGCGAGCAGTACTTC. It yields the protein CSVEGEGLLSCEQYF.

CDR3 sequence: CASSESLQGAKGANVLTF. The DNA for the CDR3 is TGTGCCAGCAGTGAGAGTTTACAGGGGGCGAAAGGGGCCAACGTCCTGACTTTC. V and J are TRBV6-4 and TRBJ2-6; 9 bases are shared with TRBD1. The CDR3 covers 18 residues. The germline V gene has CDR1 MRHNA and CDR2 SNTAGT. V gave up 3 bases and J gave up 4 bases; unmatched junction bases: 10.

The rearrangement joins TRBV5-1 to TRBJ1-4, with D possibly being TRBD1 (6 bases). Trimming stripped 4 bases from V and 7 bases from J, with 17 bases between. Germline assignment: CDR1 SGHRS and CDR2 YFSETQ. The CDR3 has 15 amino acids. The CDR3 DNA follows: TGCGCCAGCAGCCCGGAGGGACAAGGACCTGAAAAACTGTTTTTT. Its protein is CASSPEGQGPEKLFF.

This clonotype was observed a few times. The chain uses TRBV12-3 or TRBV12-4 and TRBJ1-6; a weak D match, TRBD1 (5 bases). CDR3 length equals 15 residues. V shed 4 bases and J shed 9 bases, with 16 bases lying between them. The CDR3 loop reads CASSSQAGVGSPLHF. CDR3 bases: TGTGCCAGCAGTTCACAGGCCGGGGTAGGTTCACCCCTCCACTTT.

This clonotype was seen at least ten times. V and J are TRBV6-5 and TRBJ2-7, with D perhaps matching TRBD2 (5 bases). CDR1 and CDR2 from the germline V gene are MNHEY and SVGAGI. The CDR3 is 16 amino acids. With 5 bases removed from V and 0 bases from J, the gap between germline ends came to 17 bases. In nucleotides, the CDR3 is TGTGCCAGCAGTCCAAAAGACTACCTAAGCTCCTACGAGCAGTACTTC. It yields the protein CASSPKDYLSSYEQYF.

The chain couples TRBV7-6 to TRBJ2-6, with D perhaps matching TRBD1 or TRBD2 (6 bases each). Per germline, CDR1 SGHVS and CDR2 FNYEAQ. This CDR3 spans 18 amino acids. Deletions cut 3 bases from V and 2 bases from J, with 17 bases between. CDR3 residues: CASSFNEGGAAGANVLTF. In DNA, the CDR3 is TGTGCCAGCAGCTTTAACGAGGGGGGTGCGGCTGGGGCCAACGTCCTGACTTTC.

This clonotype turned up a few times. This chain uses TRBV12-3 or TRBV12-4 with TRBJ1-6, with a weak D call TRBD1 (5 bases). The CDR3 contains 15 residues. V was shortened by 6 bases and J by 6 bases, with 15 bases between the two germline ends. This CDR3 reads CASRKTGGVNSPLHF. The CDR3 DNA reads TGTGCCAGCAGGAAGACGGGGGGAGTTAATTCACCCCTCCACTTT.

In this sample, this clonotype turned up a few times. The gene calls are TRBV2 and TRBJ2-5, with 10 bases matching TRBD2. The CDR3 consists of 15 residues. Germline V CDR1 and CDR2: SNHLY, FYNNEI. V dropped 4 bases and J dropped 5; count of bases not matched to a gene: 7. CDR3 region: CASSALASGSETQYF. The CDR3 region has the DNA TGTGCCAGCAGTGCTCTGGCTAGCGGGAGTGAGACCCAGTACTTC.